This entry describes one T cell receptor (beta chain). What it recognizes is unknown. Specified time point: before natalizumab initiation. Before the first natalizumab infusion, T0 blood samples were taken. CDR3 length equals 16 residues. Between the trimmed V and J ends, which lost 6 bases and 0 bases, there was a span of 14 bases. In germline, CDR1 is SEHNR, CDR2 FQNEAQ (reference sequence). The survey-level immunoSEQ assay was used. The method was immunoSEQ multiplex PCR; TCRdb's version includes in-frame clones alone and lacks a portion of them. The repertoire holds about 30,000 clones, 85% to 95% seen once, with 1.9% in the top ten. The sample belongs to a study of multiple sclerosis patients with progressive multifocal leukoencephalopathy. Points from the study as a whole: Whether JC virus or general immunocompromise explains the findings remained unclear.

The chain recombines TRBV7-9 with TRBJ1-4; no definite D call. The receptor's source is a young man with multiple sclerosis. The source material was PBMCs. The CDR3 reads CASSTRRRSTNEKLFF. CDR3 sequence (DNA): TGTGCCAGCAGTACCCGCCGCCGCTCAACTAATGAAAAACTGTTTTTT.